This T cell receptor (beta chain) was identified in a study of CD8 T cells in Susac syndrome. Random hexamers were used to reverse transcribe the RNA input (about 0.5 to 1 ug). Multiplex PCR with immunoSEQ amplified the TCR beta CDR3 across 54 Vbeta and 13 Jbeta. TCRdb reprocessed the immunoSEQ multiplex PCR reads via MiXCR and lists one record per CDR3 protein. The sample shows about 71,000 distinct CDR3 sequences, roughly 95% of them seen only once. TCR beta was sequenced from blood CD8+ and CD4+ T cells. TEMRA cells were FACS-enriched, and CD8+ and CD4+ T cells were isolated negatively. This clonotype was picked up one time. Its target is not known. Study-level findings and limits: As acknowledged by the study, its TCR sequencing and HLA analysis included a relatively small number of individuals.

Between the trimmed V and J ends, which lost 1 base and 5 bases, there was a span of 11 bases. This CDR3 has 13 residues. Germline V CDR1 and CDR2: SQVTM, ANQGSEA. This chain links TRBV29-1 with TRBJ2-5; D might be TRBD2 (6 bases). The receptor's source is a human donor with multiple sclerosis. The specimen sequenced was CD4+ T cells from PBMCs. The CDR3 region has the DNA TGCAGCGTTGAAGTCCGGCTAGCGGAGACCCAGTACTTC. This codes for CSVEVRLAETQYF. Full variable domain (missing parts from reference TRBV29-1 and TRBJ2-5): SAVISQKPSRDICQRGTSLTIQCQVDSQVTMMFWYRQQPGQSLTLIATANQGSEATYESGFVIDKFPISRPNLTFSTLTVSNMSPEDSSIYLCSVEVRLAETQYFGPGTRLLVL.